These 24 T cell receptor beta chains were all obtained from the same sample, sequenced in a study of blood T cell repertoires in COVID-19. Measured with immunoSEQ multiplex PCR; TCRdb has only the in-frame clones, and not every one. The sample holds more than 300,000 clones, about nine tenths seen once. Sequenced: PBMCs or T cells enriched from blood (not recorded which). Every receptor here comes from a woman younger than 35 who had recovered from COVID-19.

The chain couples TRBV5-1 to TRBJ2-3, with D unclear. Germline loops: CDR1 SGHRS, CDR2 YFSETQ. Trimming cost V 1 base and J 6 bases, with 15 bases left between them. The CDR3 contains 15 residues. CDR3 nucleotides: TGCGCCAGCAGCTTGTTAGGCCAAGACGGGGATACGCAGTATTTT. It is translated as CASSLLGQDGDTQYF.

This chain connects TRBV24-1 to TRBJ2-3; a weak D match, TRBD2 (5 bases). This CDR3 is 15 amino acids long. V lost 4 bases and J 4 bases, leaving 14 bases between the germline ends. CDR1 and CDR2 (germline): KGHDR, SFDVKD. In DNA form, the CDR3 reads TGTGCCACCAGTGACGTTAATGACTACTCAGATACGCAGTATTTT. This encodes CATSDVNDYSDTQYF.

This sequence joins TRBV5-4 and TRBJ1-4; TRBD1 matches 7 bases. Germline CDR1 SGHNT, CDR2 YYREEE (reference sequence). This CDR3 comprises 13 residues. V dropped 4 bases and J dropped 5; count of bases not matched to a gene: 2. For the CDR3, the DNA is TGTGCCAGCAGCATGACAGGGAATGAAAAACTGTTTTTT. It specifies CASSMTGNEKLFF.

J is TRBJ1-2 and V is TRBV5-1; possible D gene TRBD1, 5 bases. Trimming removed 2 bases at V and 4 bases at J, with 9 bases between. CDR3 length: 13 residues. Germline assignment: CDR1 SGHRS and CDR2 YFSETQ. The CDR3: CASSFSRVYGYTF. DNA of the CDR3: TGCGCCAGCAGCTTTAGCAGGGTCTATGGCTACACCTTC.

The genes are TRBV19 and TRBJ2-7; 12 nucleotides agree with TRBD2. Unmatched junction bases numbered 5, after V lost 1 base and J lost 4 bases. The germline V gene encodes CDR1 LNHDA and CDR2 SQIVND (reference sequence). This CDR3 is 16 amino acids long. The CDR3 region has the DNA TGTGCCAGTAGTATAGGACTAGCGGGAGTACCATACGAGCAGTACTTC. Translated: CASSIGLAGVPYEQYF.

This chain connects TRBV9 to TRBJ1-5, with D possibly matching TRBD1 (5 bases). V was pared by 4 bases and J by 7 bases, with 12 bases between. The V gene's germline CDR1 is SGDLS and CDR2 YYNGEE. The CDR3 sequence is 13 residues long. CDR3: CASSSGAEQPQHF. The CDR3 DNA reads as TGTGCCAGCAGCTCTGGGGCGGAACAGCCCCAGCATTTT.

This chain uses TRBV3-1 (or the pseudogene TRBV3-2) with TRBJ2-3; D is possibly TRBD2 (6 bases). The V gene's germline CDR1 is LGHDT and CDR2 YNNKEL (reference sequence). V shed 4 bases and J shed 2 bases, with 13 bases lying between them. CDR3 length: 15 residues. Written as DNA, the CDR3 is TGTGCCAGCAGCCTTCCGGGACTCCCCACAGATACGCAGTATTTT. It yields the protein CASSLPGLPTDTQYF.

J is TRBJ2-7 and V is TRBV28; tentatively, D is TRBD2 (6 bases). The germline gives CDR1 MDHEN, CDR2 SYDVKM. V lost 3 bases and J 4 bases, leaving 16 bases between the germline ends. This CDR3 spans 15 amino acids. The CDR3, as DNA: TGTGCCAGCAGTTTTAGTGGGACTTCCTTTTACGAGCAGTACTTC. This sequence encodes CASSFSGTSFYEQYF.

The rearrangement uses TRBV24-1 and TRBJ2-7; TRBD1 matches 9 bases. Trimming cost V 10 bases and J 3 bases; bases outside gene matches: 6. The CDR3 contains 13 residues. Germline loops: CDR1 KGHDR, CDR2 SFDVKD. The CDR3 nucleotides are TGTGCCACAGGGACAGGGATAATCTACGAGCAGTACTTC. Amino acid sequence: CATGTGIIYEQYF.

This clone was counted once. The J gene is TRBJ2-7, the V gene TRBV12-3 or TRBV12-4, with D possibly being TRBD2 (7 bases). CDR3 size: 13 residues. The germline V and J ends were trimmed by 4 bases and 7 bases, with 14 bases remaining between them. The CDR3 sequence: CASSSPGGREQYF. The CDR3 DNA reads TGTGCCAGCAGTTCTCCCGGGGGGCGGGAGCAGTACTTC.

This chain uses TRBV19 with TRBJ2-2, with 10 bases aligning to TRBD1. The V gene end was trimmed by 4 bases and the J gene end by 5 bases; junction bases not matched to a gene: 4. In germline, CDR1 is LNHDA, CDR2 SQIVND (reference sequence). The CDR3 loop spans 15 amino acids. CDR3 nucleotides: TGTGCCAGTAGTAAGGGACAGGGGCAGACCGGGGAGCTGTTTTTT. This codes for CASSKGQGQTGELFF.

The chain combines TRBV11-2 with TRBJ1-6; no clear D gene. In germline, CDR1 is SGHAT, CDR2 FQNNGV. This CDR3 contains 14 residues. Trimming shortened V by 0 bases and J by 3 bases, and 3 bases separated the two germline ends. CDR3 amino acids: CASSLDSYNSPLHF. Written as DNA, the CDR3 is TGTGCCAGCAGCTTAGATAGCTATAATTCACCCCTCCACTTT.

The rearrangement joins TRBV6-1 to TRBJ1-1; maybe TRBD1 (6 bases). The germline V and J ends were trimmed by 2 bases and 0 bases, with 22 bases remaining between them. Germline-derived CDR1 and CDR2 are MNHNS and SASEGT. CDR3 length: 19 residues. The CDR3 here is CASSEWSEQGDKMNTEAFF. CDR3 nucleotide sequence: TGTGCCAGCAGTGAATGGAGCGAACAGGGAGACAAAATGAACACTGAAGCTTTCTTT.

J is TRBJ1-3 and V is TRBV18; 9 bases align to TRBD1. V trimming: 2 bases; J trimming: 0 bases; junction bases outside the gene matches: 11. The CDR3 is 19 amino acids. Looked up from germline, CDR1 is KGHSH and CDR2 is LQKENI. The CDR3 region is CASSPGGQGFSSSGNTIYF. The CDR3 region has the DNA TGTGCCAGCTCACCAGGGGGACAGGGTTTCTCATCCTCTGGAAACACCATATATTTT.

CDR3 DNA: TGCGCCAGCAGCTTGGCGACAGGTGATCAGCCCCAGCATTTT. Translating it yields CASSLATGDQPQHF. The chain uses TRBV5-1 and TRBJ1-5; TRBD1 is a possible D gene (6 bases). Trimming shortened V by 0 bases and J by 5 bases, and 9 bases separated the two germline ends. This CDR3 is 14 amino acids long. Germline assignment: CDR1 SGHRS and CDR2 YFSETQ.

DNA of the CDR3: TGCGCCAGCAGCTTTTCAGGGGCCGGTGGAGGAAACACCATATATTTT. This gives the protein CASSFSGAGGGNTIYF. The chain is built from TRBV5-1 and TRBJ1-3; tentatively, D is TRBD1 (6 bases). The germline V and J ends were trimmed by 2 bases and 4 bases, with 16 bases remaining between them. The CDR3 totals 16 residues. Germline values: CDR1 SGHRS, CDR2 YFSETQ. The variable domain in full, with the rest retrieved from reference TRBV5-1 and TRBJ1-3, is KAGVTQTPRYLIKTRGQQVTLSCSPISGHRSVSWYQQTPGQGLQFLFEYFSETQRNKGNFPGRFSGRQFSNSRSEMNVSTLELGDSALYLCASSFSGAGGGNTIYFGEGSWLTVV.

Of note for this clone: The same CDR3 arises from other DNA sequences in this sample as well. The chain uses TRBV5-1 and TRBJ1-1; D uncertain. The V gene's germline CDR1 is SGHRS and CDR2 YFSETQ. Trimming stripped 4 bases from V and 3 bases from J, with 10 bases between. The CDR3 consists of 13 residues. The DNA for the CDR3 is TGCGCCAGCAGCCCGGGAGGATACACTGAAGCTTTCTTT. It translates to CASSPGGYTEAFF.

The V call is TRBV19, the J call TRBJ2-1, with 10 nucleotides matching TRBD1. CDR1 and CDR2 from the germline V gene are LNHDA and SQIVND (reference sequence). The CDR3 length is 16 residues. V shed 6 bases and J 5 bases; nucleotides not matched to a gene: 10. CDR3 in amino acids: CASRAGTGAFNNEQFF. CDR3 DNA: TGTGCCAGTAGGGCAGGGACAGGGGCTTTTAACAATGAGCAGTTCTTC.

Here the CDR3 reads CASSLTGGRGPGSGANVLTF. CDR3 sequence (DNA): TGTGCCAGCAGTTTGACAGGAGGCAGGGGTCCTGGCTCTGGGGCCAACGTCCTGACTTTC. The J gene is TRBJ2-6, the V gene TRBV27; the D gene is possibly TRBD1 (6 bases). The germline V gene has CDR1 MNHEY and CDR2 SMNVEV (reference sequence). The germline V and J ends were trimmed by 3 bases and 0 bases, with 21 bases remaining between them. The CDR3 spans 20 residues. The complete variable domain, with remaining parts taken from reference TRBV27 and TRBJ2-6, reads EAQVTQNPRYLITVTGKKLTVTCSQNMNHEYMSWYRQDPGLGLRQIYYSMNVEVTDKGDVPEGYKVSRKEKRNFPLILESPSPNQTSLYFCASSLTGGRGPGSGANVLTFGAGSRLTVL.

The rearrangement joins TRBV4-1 to TRBJ2-2; 10 bases fit TRBD1. CDR1 and CDR2 from the germline V gene are MGHRA and YSYEKL. The CDR3 consists of 18 residues. Unmatched junction bases numbered 15, after V lost 4 bases and J lost 7 bases. The CDR3 DNA reads TGCGCCAGCAGCCGATCATCCCCGGGACAGGGGATGGGCGGGGAGCTGTTTTTT. Its translation: CASSRSSPGQGMGGELFF.

The rearrangement uses TRBV5-4 and TRBJ2-2; unclear D gene. This CDR3 contains 14 residues. Germline V gene data show CDR1 as SGHNT and CDR2 as YYREEE (reference sequence). The germline V and J ends were trimmed by 0 bases and 1 base, with 4 bases remaining between them. For the CDR3, the DNA is TGTGCCAGCAGCTTGGATCAGAACACCGGGGAGCTGTTTTTT. Translation gives CASSLDQNTGELFF. The variable domain in full, completed from reference TRBV5-4 and TRBJ2-2, reads ETGVTQSPTHLIKTRGQQVTLRCSSQSGHNTVSWYQQALGQGPQFIFQYYREEENGRGNFPPRFSGLQFPNYSSELNVNALELDDSALYLCASSLDQNTGELFFGEGSRLTVL.

The chain has TRBV7-9 and TRBJ1-4, with a possible D match to TRBD1 (6 bases). The CDR3 is 14 residues long. Germline lookup yields CDR1 SEHNR and CDR2 FQNEAQ (reference sequence). V lost 5 bases and J 4 bases, leaving 11 bases between the germline ends. CDR3 amino acids: CASSRGQSNEKLFF. CDR3 DNA: TGTGCCAGCAGCCGAGGACAGAGTAATGAAAAACTGTTTTTT.

The chain links TRBV20-1 to TRBJ1-6; perhaps TRBD1 as D (5 bases). The CDR3 extends over 11 amino acids. The germline V gene has CDR1 DFQATT and CDR2 SNEGSKA (reference sequence). The V end lost 0 bases, the J end lost 16 bases, and 10 bases lay between the germline ends. The CDR3 here is CSAREGVVLHF. As DNA, the CDR3 is TGCAGTGCTAGAGAAGGGGTAGTACTCCACTTT.

The chain is built from TRBV18 and TRBJ2-1; 8 bases match TRBD2. With 2 bases clipped from V and 6 bases from J, the junction kept 6 bases outside the gene matches. Per the germline V gene, CDR1 is KGHSH and CDR2 is LQKENI. The CDR3 is made up of 15 amino acids. The CDR3 is CASSPRAGVPNEQFF. For the CDR3, the DNA is TGTGCCAGCTCACCAAGAGCGGGAGTCCCCAATGAGCAGTTCTTC.